These T cell receptor beta chains were read from a single sample in a study of cytomegalovirus exposure and HLA in healthy donors. Repertoires were generated with immunoSEQ multiplex PCR, while TCRdb's copy carries only in-frame clones and drops some. The sample records around 150,000 clones, approximately 80% being singletons. The sequenced sample consisted of PBMCs. The origin of the receptors is a male donor in good health and CMV-seronegative. The CDR3 runs from the conserved cysteine through the conserved F or W.

V: TRBV6-5; J: TRBJ2-6; CDR3: CASQRLQGTALTF
V: TRBV25-1; J: NA; CDR3: CASSRTPGNYEQYF
V: TRBV7-8; J: TRBJ1-6; CDR3: CASSPGQGGTPLHF
V: TRBV30; J: TRBJ2-5; CDR3: CAWEQETQYF
V: TRBV5-6; J: TRBJ1-4; CDR3: CASSFGTENEKLFF
V: TRBV11-2; J: TRBJ1-1; CDR3: CASSLTYRGREAFF
V: TRBV27; J: TRBJ2-7; CDR3: CASSLSSRYEQYF
V: TRBV11-2; J: TRBJ1-2; CDR3: CASSPRGGGYTF
V: TRBV7-3; J: TRBJ2-1; CDR3: CASSRTGYSNEQFF
V: TRBV14; J: TRBJ2-3; CDR3: CASSQLDFGDTQYF
V: TRBV7-3; J: TRBJ2-2; CDR3: CASSLNLGGNGELFF
V: TRBV5-6; J: TRBJ2-3; CDR3: CASSLITVETDTQYF
V: TRBV9; J: TRBJ2-2; CDR3: CASSLRDRQNTGELFF
V: TRBV4-1; J: TRBJ2-5; CDR3: CASSQKRGEETQYF
V: TRBV2; J: TRBJ1-3; CDR3: CASMGQGLGNTIYF
V: TRBV9; J: TRBJ2-3; CDR3: CASSSLLDTQYF
V: TRBV29-1; J: TRBJ2-7; CDR3: CSVGLDRGAYEQYF
V: TRBV4-1; J: TRBJ2-7; CDR3: CASSHGQAYEQYF
V: TRBV6-5; J: TRBJ1-2; CDR3: CATWGGVVGGYTF
V: TRBV4-3; J: TRBJ1-6; CDR3: CASSQQGSYNSPLHF
V: TRBV6-5; J: TRBJ1-2; CDR3: CASRLAGANYGYTF
V: TRBV19; J: TRBJ1-6; CDR3: CATSRRPNSPLHF